The 9 T cell receptor beta chains given below trace back to one sample, sequenced in a study of CD8+CD57+ T cells in acquired aplastic anemia. Selection for sequencing was limited to patients who had shown CD8+CD57+ cell expansion by flow cytometry. It was genomic DNA that served as the template for profiling TCR beta VDJ and CDR3. One entry per CDR3 protein results from TCRdb running MiXCR on the reads. The sample records about 98,000 distinct CDR3 sequences, around 68% being singletons. The specimen was sorted CD4+, CD8+, or CD8+CD57+ T cells (not recorded which) from PBMCs. Receptors originate from a human donor with aplastic anemia.

The rearrangement uses TRBV25-1 and TRBJ1-2, with D uncertain. The CDR3 is made up of 13 amino acids. Germline CDR1 reads MGHDK; CDR2 reads SYGVNS. V lost 6 bases, J lost 7 bases, and 15 bases lay in between. CDR3 amino acids: CASRRDEGFGYTF. In DNA form, the CDR3 reads TGTGCCAGCAGACGAGATGAAGGTTTTGGCTACACCTTC.

This chain links TRBV19 with TRBJ2-5, with D possibly matching TRBD1 (6 bases). V was trimmed by 10 bases and J by 3 bases, leaving 18 bases between them. The CDR3 is made up of 14 amino acids. Germline V gene sequence: CDR1 LNHDA, CDR2 SQIVND (reference sequence). This CDR3 is CATSTGMGEETQYF. Here the CDR3 DNA reads TGTGCCACCTCGACAGGCATGGGGGAAGAGACCCAGTACTTC.

This chain uses TRBV15 with TRBJ2-3, with TRBD2 matching over 8 bases. Per germline, CDR1 LNHNV and CDR2 YYDKDF (reference sequence). Unmatched junction bases numbered 5, after V lost 1 base and J lost 2 bases. This CDR3 has 16 amino acids. For the CDR3, the DNA is TGTGCCACCAGCAGAGGACTAGCGCAACTCACAGATACGCAGTATTTT. It encodes CATSRGLAQLTDTQYF.

The chain uses TRBV20-1 and TRBJ2-5; TRBD2 agrees at 8 bases. CDR3 length equals 18 residues. Germline V gives CDR1 DFQATT, CDR2 SNEGSKA (reference sequence). Trimming removed 0 bases from V and 2 bases from J; junction bases left unmatched: 14. As DNA, the CDR3 is TGCAGTGCTAGAGACCTCGGGGCTAGCGGGTGGGGGCAAGAGACCCAGTACTTC. This sequence encodes CSARDLGASGWGQETQYF.

The gene calls are TRBV10-3 and TRBJ1-1, with D possibly being TRBD1 (6 bases). CDR1 is ENHRY, CDR2 SYGVKD, per germline. CDR3 size: 15 residues. The V and J ends lost 3 bases and 0 bases respectively, with 11 bases between them. CDR3 DNA: TGTGCCATCAGTGAACGGACAGAAATGAACACTGAAGCTTTCTTT. Encoded protein: CAISERTEMNTEAFF.

This clonotype was counted a few times. This chain connects TRBV10-3 to TRBJ1-6; possible D gene TRBD1, 5 bases. Germline-derived CDR1 and CDR2 are ENHRY and SYGVKD. V was shortened by 8 bases and J by 4 bases, with 9 bases between the two germline ends. The CDR3 consists of 13 residues. The CDR3: CAIRWGYNSPLHF. CDR3 DNA: TGTGCCATCCGGTGGGGGTATAATTCACCCCTCCACTTT.

The V and J genes are TRBV29-1 and TRBJ2-1; TRBD1 agrees at 12 bases. Trimming took 4 bases from V and 7 from J; bases not matched to a gene: 11. The germline CDR1 and CDR2 sequences are SQVTM and ANQGSEA. The CDR3 contains 16 residues. In DNA form, the CDR3 reads TGCAGCGTTGTTTTCGGCCGGGACAGGGGGCAGAATGAGCAGTTCTTC. This codes for CSVVFGRDRGQNEQFF.

This clonotype appeared many times. This chain connects TRBV14 to TRBJ2-1, with D possibly called TRBD1 or TRBD2 (6 bases each). Germline V gene data show CDR1 as SGHDN and CDR2 as FVKESK. The CDR3 contains 18 residues. The V gene lost 4 bases and the J gene lost 9 bases, with 28 bases spanning the gap. The CDR3 DNA sequence: TGTGCCAGCAGCCTAATGGACCGGGGGCGTTTGCCGTGGGGTGAGCAGTTCTTC. Its protein is CASSLMDRGRLPWGEQFF. Together with reference TRBV14 and TRBJ2-1, the CDR3 gives the full variable domain: EAGVTQFPSHSVIEKGQTVTLRCDPISGHDNLYWYRRVMGKEIKFLLHFVKESKQDESGMPNNRFLAERTGGTYSTLKVQPAELEDSGVYFCASSLMDRGRLPWGEQFFGPGTRLTVL.

Of note for this clonotype: A junction boundary mismatches the germline segment, possibly from a read error. The gene calls are TRBV19 and TRBJ1-3, with D possibly TRBD1 on 6 matching bases. CDR3 length: 15 amino acids. Germline assignment: CDR1 LNHDA and CDR2 SQIVND (reference sequence). CDR3 bases: TGTGCCAGTAGCATAACAGGGAGCTCTGGAAACACCATCTATTTT. Protein product: CASSITGSSGNTIYF. Full variable domain (rest looked up from reference TRBV19 and TRBJ1-3): DGGITQSPKYLFRKEGQNVTLSCEQNLNHDAMYWYRQDPGQGLRLIYYSQIVNDFQKGDIAEGYSVSREKKESFPLTVTSAQKNPTAFYLCASSITGSSGNTIYFGEGSWLTVV.